This record concerns one TCR beta chain sequence. The sample comes from a study of T cell changes during pregnancy in multiple sclerosis. Repertoires were generated with immunoSEQ multiplex PCR, while TCRdb's copy carries only in-frame clones and drops some. Of about 75,000 clones in the sample, approximately 88% were seen once. The CDR3 loop spans 14 amino acids. Looked up from germline, CDR1 is LNHDA and CDR2 is SQIVND (reference sequence). J was trimmed by 0 bases and V by 8 bases; bases with no gene match: 3. This chain connects TRBV19 to TRBJ1-3; 8 bases agree with TRBD1. Sequencing used peripheral blood, obtained in the first trimester of pregnancy. This TCR was sampled from a female donor in good health, enrolled as a control in a pregnancy study. Here the CDR3 reads CASGDRGSGNTIYF. Here the CDR3 DNA reads TGTGCCAGTGGTGACAGGGGCTCTGGAAACACCATATATTTT.